The 18 T cell receptor beta chains given below trace back to one sample, sequenced in a study of T-cell reconstitution after alpha-beta-depleted transplantation in children. Preparation of the TCRbeta library was carried out with unique molecular identifiers. TCRdb reprocessed the PCR reads via MiXCR and lists one record per CDR3 protein. This table has approximately 640,000 distinct CDR3 sequences, about 15% appearing once. This specimen consisted of PBMCs from the stem cell graft donor, obtained from the stem cell graft. All receptors derive from a human donor who donated a stem cell graft to a child with acute myeloid leukemia.

CDR3: CASSLLGESTQYF. In nucleotides, the CDR3 is TGTGCCAGCAGCCTCTTGGGGGAGAGTACGCAGTATTTT. The V call is TRBV28, the J call TRBJ2-3; D is tentatively TRBD1 or TRBD2 (5 bases each). CDR1 MDHEN and CDR2 SYDVKM come from the germline V gene. Deletions cut 6 bases from V and 8 bases from J, with 15 bases between. The CDR3 totals 13 residues.

The CDR3 bases are TGCAGCGTTGTAGGGGAAACCCAAGAGACCCAGTACTTC. It codes for CSVVGETQETQYF. The V call is TRBV29-1, the J call TRBJ2-5; weak D call: TRBD1 (5 bases). The V end lost 4 bases, the J end lost 1 base, and 10 bases lay between the germline ends. CDR3 length: 13 amino acids. From germline, CDR1 is SQVTM and CDR2 ANQGSEA.

The chain is built from TRBV28 and TRBJ1-2, with 8 bases identical to TRBD1. Germline loops: CDR1 MDHEN, CDR2 SYDVKM. The CDR3 is made up of 15 amino acids. V trimming: 6 bases; J trimming: 8 bases; junction bases outside the gene matches: 14. CDR3 sequence (DNA): TGTGCCAGCAGGATCCCGGGACAGGTGACGGGCGGCTACACCTTC. Translated, it gives CASRIPGQVTGGYTF.

This clonotype was detected many times. This chain connects TRBV20-1 to TRBJ2-7, with D perhaps TRBD1 or TRBD2 (5 bases each). The CDR3 is 13 residues long. V dropped 6 bases and J dropped 0 bases, with 12 bases sitting between them. Germline V lookup: CDR1 DFQATT, CDR2 SNEGSKA (reference sequence). CDR3 coding DNA: TGCAGTGCCGGGACGGGGAGCTCCTACGAGCAGTACTTC. This gives the protein CSAGTGSSYEQYF.

In this sample, this clonotype turned up many times. The rearrangement joins TRBV12-3 or TRBV12-4 to TRBJ1-6, with TRBD1 matching 12 bases. The CDR3 is made up of 14 amino acids. V shed 6 bases, J shed 10 bases, and the junction held 4 bases outside the gene matches. The CDR3 sequence: CASSSGTGGSPLHF. The CDR3 DNA sequence: TGTGCCAGCAGCTCCGGGACAGGGGGCTCACCCCTCCACTTT.

This clonotype has a handful of counts. The chain has TRBV30 and TRBJ2-5; D may correspond to TRBD1 or TRBD2 (5 bases each). Germline V gene lookup returns CDR1 GTSNPN and CDR2 SVGIG (reference sequence). Trimming removed 2 bases from V and 5 bases from J, with 18 bases in between. This CDR3 spans 15 amino acids. CDR3 DNA: TGTGCCTGGAGTCCAGGGAGCCAACTCAGGGAGACCCAGTACTTC. Amino acids: CAWSPGSQLRETQYF.

This clonotype was found many times. CDR3 in DNA: TGCAGTGCGAACCCCAGGCTGGGCACCGGGGAGCTGTTTTTT. Amino acid sequence: CSANPRLGTGELFF. The V call is TRBV20-1, the J call TRBJ2-2; D gene unclear. This CDR3 spans 14 amino acids. The V end lost 6 bases, the J end lost 4 bases, and 15 bases lay between the germline ends. Germline V lookup: CDR1 DFQATT, CDR2 SNEGSKA (reference sequence).

In DNA, the CDR3 is TGCAGTGCTAGAGAAATCGCAGGGACCATTATCCACTATAATTCACCCCTCCACTTT. Translating gives CSAREIAGTIIHYNSPLHF. The chain couples TRBV20-1 to TRBJ1-6; D is perhaps TRBD1 (5 bases). The V end lost 0 bases, the J end lost 3 bases, and 21 bases lay between the germline ends. The CDR3 contains 19 residues. CDR1 DFQATT and CDR2 SNEGSKA come from the germline V gene (reference sequence).

This clonotype was counted many times. The rearrangement joins TRBV20-1 to TRBJ2-3; 7 bases are shared with TRBD2. The V gene's germline CDR1 is DFQATT and CDR2 SNEGSKA (reference sequence). The CDR3 is 16 residues long. Losses at the gene ends were 5 bases for V and 0 bases for J; bases not matched to a gene: 11. The CDR3 loop is CSAGSSSGTSTDTQYF. The CDR3, as DNA: TGCAGTGCTGGAAGCTCGAGCGGGACTAGCACAGATACGCAGTATTTT.

A note on this clonotype: This may arise from a read error, as a much more abundant clone is one base away. This chain joins TRBV20-1 and TRBJ2-1; D possibly corresponds to TRBD2 (6 bases). This CDR3 has 13 amino acids. Germline CDR1 reads DFQATT; CDR2 reads SNEGSKA (reference sequence). Trimming removed 6 bases at V and 9 bases at J, with 18 bases between. The CDR3 nucleotides read TGCAGTGCGACCCGGGAGACCCTCGGTGAGCAGTTCTTC. It encodes CSATRETLGEQFF.

This clonotype occurred many times. The rearrangement joins TRBV29-1 to TRBJ2-1, with 7 bases matching TRBD2. Germline V CDR1 and CDR2: SQVTM, ANQGSEA. The V gene end was trimmed by 4 bases and the J gene end by 0 bases; junction bases not matched to a gene: 6. CDR3 length: 15 amino acids. The CDR3 sequence: CSVGKGGGSYNEQFF. CDR3 nucleotides: TGCAGCGTTGGAAAGGGCGGGGGCTCCTACAATGAGCAGTTCTTC.

This clonotype was detected many times. CDR3 amino acids: CSARVGTENTEAFF. The DNA of the CDR3 is TGCAGTGCTAGAGTCGGGACGGAGAACACTGAAGCTTTCTTT. The chain has TRBV20-1 and TRBJ1-1, with a tentative D call TRBD1 (5 bases). Deletions cut 1 base from V and 1 base from J, with 10 bases between. CDR1 is DFQATT, CDR2 SNEGSKA, per germline (reference sequence). The length of the CDR3 is 14 residues.

This clonotype was found a few times. The V call is TRBV7-9, the J call TRBJ2-5; tentative D call: TRBD2 (7 bases). V was shortened by 8 bases and J by 5 bases, with 15 bases between the two germline ends. The CDR3 runs 13 residues. CDR1 and CDR2 from the germline V gene are SEHNR and FQNEAQ (reference sequence). The CDR3 nucleotides are TGTGCCAGCGTCGGGGGGCGGGCGGAGACCCAGTACTTC. This gives the protein CASVGGRAETQYF.

The rearrangement links TRBV24-1 to TRBJ2-7; the D is unclear. Trimming removed 1 base at V and 6 bases at J, with 6 bases between. The CDR3 has 12 amino acids. Looked up from germline, CDR1 is KGHDR and CDR2 is SFDVKD. The CDR3 reads CATSDFRREQYF. The DNA for the CDR3 is TGTGCCACCAGTGATTTTAGGCGCGAGCAGTACTTC.

The rearrangement links TRBV20-1 to TRBJ2-7; D unresolved. CDR1 is DFQATT, CDR2 SNEGSKA, per germline (reference sequence). CDR3 length: 16 amino acids. Trimming took off 0 bases at V and 5 bases at J, with 20 bases between the two ends. The CDR3 DNA reads as TGCAGTGCTAGAGATGTCTCTCTATCGTCGACGCACGAGCAGTACTTC. This sequence encodes CSARDVSLSSTHEQYF.

This clonotype was seen repeatedly, ten times or more. J is TRBJ2-2 and V is TRBV29-1; D ambiguous. Germline assignment: CDR1 SQVTM and CDR2 ANQGSEA. CDR3 length: 14 amino acids. Trimming took off 4 bases at V and 1 base at J, with 10 bases between the two ends. The CDR3 spells CSVGAHMNTGELFF. Here the CDR3 DNA reads TGCAGCGTTGGGGCACACATGAACACCGGGGAGCTGTTTTTT.

The V gene is TRBV7-8, the J gene TRBJ1-1; a possible D gene is TRBD1 (6 bases). Trimming shortened V by 4 bases and J by 5 bases, and 14 bases separated the two germline ends. The germline gives CDR1 SGHVS, CDR2 FQNEAQ. This CDR3 comprises 14 residues. CDR3 in amino acids: CASSSRDTLTEAFF. The CDR3 DNA sequence: TGTGCCAGCAGCTCCCGGGACACGTTGACTGAAGCTTTCTTT.

In this sample, this clonotype turned up many times. The chain is built from TRBV7-2 and TRBJ1-6, with 7 bases lining up with TRBD1. CDR1 and CDR2 (germline): SGHTA, FQGNSA. V shed 1 base, J shed 7 bases, and the junction held 4 bases outside the gene matches. There are 15 residues in the CDR3. CDR3 sequence: CASSLGRGLNSPLHF. The CDR3 coding sequence is TGTGCCAGCAGCTTAGGAAGGGGGCTCAATTCACCCCTCCACTTT.